These 29 T cell receptor beta chains were sequenced from one sample in a study of early T cells in non-severe SARS-CoV-2 infection. In TCRdb, the 5' RACE reads were re-called with MiXCR into one record per CDR3 protein. The table lists tens of thousands of distinct CDR3 sequences, under 15% of them singletons. The sequencing sample was made of whole blood. The source is an adult who was a healthcare worker with PCR-confirmed SARS-CoV-2 infection or an uninfected control (not recorded which).

This clonotype has more than one count but fewer than ten. The junction departs from the called germline gene at one end, perhaps through a read error. The chain employs TRBV7-2 and TRBJ1-3; the D is unclear. Germline V CDR1 and CDR2: SGHTA, FQGNSA. The CDR3 runs to 12 residues. CDR3 region: CVSSSPRNTIYF. CDR3 in DNA: TGTGTCAGCAGCTCACCACGAAACACCATATATTTT.

This clonotype was found once. V and J are TRBV5-5 and TRBJ2-1, with D uncertain. V was shortened by 2 bases and J by 0 bases, with 9 bases between the two germline ends. CDR1 and CDR2 (germline): SGHKS, YYEKEE (reference sequence). The CDR3 covers 15 residues. DNA for the CDR3: TGTGCCAGCAGCTTCAGTCGTCTCTCCTACAATGAGCAGTTCTTC. This translates into CASSFSRLSYNEQFF.

This clonotype was seen only a few times. The chain is built from TRBV28 and TRBJ2-1, with 14 positions matching TRBD2. The CDR3 totals 16 residues. The ends lost 6 bases at V and 10 bases at J; junction bases unmatched: 11. Germline loops: CDR1 MDHEN, CDR2 SYDVKM. CDR3 DNA: TGTGCCAGCAGAACAGGGACTAGCGGGAGTTATCGCGAGCAGTTCTTC. Translated, it gives CASRTGTSGSYREQFF.

This clonotype was found many times. This rearrangement joins TRBV12-3 or TRBV12-4 to TRBJ1-1; D remains ambiguous. This CDR3 has 14 residues. Trimming cost V 4 bases and J 1 base, with 10 bases left between them. The CDR3 sequence is CASSYFVGNTEAFF. The CDR3 bases are TGTGCCAGCAGTTATTTCGTGGGGAACACTGAAGCTTTCTTT.

The table lists this clonotype with many counts. The chain combines TRBV3-1 with TRBJ2-7; the match to TRBD2 covers 8 bases. Per the germline V gene, CDR1 is LGHDT and CDR2 is YNNKEL (reference sequence). The CDR3 sequence is 15 residues long. J gave up 5 bases and V 0 bases, and 6 bases lay outside the gene matches. The CDR3 DNA reads as TGTGCCAGCAGCCAAGAAGCGGGAGTGCTCCACGAGCAGTACTTC. Its protein is CASSQEAGVLHEQYF.

There are many counts of this clonotype. The V and J genes are TRBV20-1 and TRBJ2-3; D might be TRBD1 or TRBD2, each matching 5 bases. Germline CDR1 reads DFQATT; CDR2 reads SNEGSKA (reference sequence). CDR3 length: 13 residues. The germline V and J ends were trimmed by 3 bases and 6 bases, with 13 bases remaining between them. In DNA, the CDR3 is TGCAGTGCTAGTTCGGGGCGTGACGATACGCAGTATTTT. Amino acid sequence: CSASSGRDDTQYF.

Ten or more counts support this clonotype. The chain couples TRBV7-3 to TRBJ1-1; 9 bases match TRBD1. The V and J ends lost 5 bases and 5 bases, in that order; junction bases with no gene match: 9. Germline V gene sequence: CDR1 SGHTA, CDR2 FQGTGA. CDR3 length: 15 residues. Written as DNA, the CDR3 is TGTGCCAGCAGCGGGACAGGGCCCCCGAAGACTGAAGCTTTCTTT. Translation: CASSGTGPPKTEAFF. Supplemented by reference TRBV7-3 and TRBJ1-1, the full variable domain reads GAGVSQTPSNKVTEKGKYVELRCDPISGHTALYWYRQSLGQGPEFLIYFQGTGAADDSGLPNDRFFAVRPEGSVSTLKIQRTERGDSAVYLCASSGTGPPKTEAFFGQGTRLTVV.

The chain combines TRBV19 with TRBJ1-2; D might be TRBD1 (6 bases). CDR3 length equals 15 residues. The V end was cut by 8 bases, the J end by 8 bases, with 24 bases between. Germline loops: CDR1 LNHDA, CDR2 SQIVND (reference sequence). The CDR3 protein is CASANLQRDNKGYTF. The CDR3 DNA sequence: TGTGCCAGTGCTAACCTACAGCGGGACAACAAGGGCTACACCTTC.

This clonotype came up once. The junction differs from germline at one of its ends, possibly a read error. V usage is TRBV2 and J usage is TRBJ2-7; the match to TRBD1 covers 8 bases. The CDR3 is 15 amino acids. Germline V CDR1 and CDR2: SNHLY, FYNNEI. The CDR3 protein is CVSSERTGGYYEQYF. CDR3 sequence (DNA): TGTGTCAGCAGTGAACGTACAGGGGGATACTACGAGCAGTACTTC. The variable domain in full, with the rest retrieved from reference TRBV2 and TRBJ2-7, is EPEVTQTPSHQVTQMGQEVILRCVPISNHLYFYWYRQILGQKVEFLVSFYNNEISEKSEIFDDQFSVERPDGSNFTLKIRSTKLEDSAMYFCVSSERTGGYYEQYFGPGTRLTVT.

The V call is TRBV7-2, the J call TRBJ1-6; the D gene is possibly TRBD1 (6 bases). This CDR3 spans 17 amino acids. Trimming removed 1 base from V and 3 bases from J, with 13 bases in between. Germline V gene lookup returns CDR1 SGHTA and CDR2 FQGNSA. CDR3 loop: CASSLDTWTVYNSPLHF. As DNA, the CDR3 is TGTGCCAGCAGCTTAGATACGTGGACAGTCTATAATTCACCCCTCCACTTT.

The chain recombines TRBV7-3 with TRBJ2-2; a possible D gene is TRBD2 (6 bases). CDR3 length: 14 amino acids. The V and J ends lost 2 bases and 6 bases respectively, with 10 bases between them. Germline V lookup: CDR1 SGHTA, CDR2 FQGTGA. In nucleotides, the CDR3 is TGTGCCAGCAGCTTATCGAGCGGGTCCGGGGAGCTGTTTTTT. Protein: CASSLSSGSGELFF.

This clonotype was counted at least ten times. The gene calls are TRBV6-6 and TRBJ1-1; 7 bases agree with TRBD1. The CDR3 has 13 residues. CDR1 is MNHNY and CDR2 is SVGAGI in the germline V gene (reference sequence). J lost 4 bases, V lost 7 bases, and 6 bases had no gene match. CDR3 sequence (DNA): TGTGCCAGCATAGGGGGCGCGGGCACTGAAGCTTTCTTT. It is translated as CASIGGAGTEAFF.

This clonotype was seen at least ten times. V gene TRBV6-1 combines with J gene TRBJ2-3; D is undetermined. V was shortened by 1 base and J by 2 bases, with 16 bases between the two germline ends. Germline assignment: CDR1 MNHNS and CDR2 SASEGT. The CDR3 spans 17 residues. CDR3 sequence reads: CASSEVRRYSFTDTQYF. As DNA, the CDR3 is TGTGCCAGCAGTGAAGTACGTCGATACAGCTTCACAGATACGCAGTATTTT.

This clonotype occurred many times. V is TRBV6-1 and J is TRBJ2-1, with D perhaps matching TRBD2 (6 bases). This CDR3 has 16 residues. Germline V CDR1 and CDR2: MNHNS, SASEGT. Trimming stripped 10 bases from V and 4 bases from J, with 23 bases between. The CDR3 coding sequence is TGTGCCATCCGCGCGAGAGGAGGGAACCCATACAATGAGCAGTTCTTC. Residues: CAIRARGGNPYNEQFF.

Only a few counts were recorded for this clonotype. The chain joins TRBV7-3 to TRBJ2-5; D is perhaps TRBD1 (6 bases). Germline CDR1 and CDR2: SGHTA and FQGTGA. V shed 4 bases and J shed 4 bases, with 13 bases lying between them. The length of the CDR3 is 14 residues. The CDR3 DNA follows: TGTGCCAGCAGCTCCACGGGCAGGGGAGAGACCCAGTACTTC. Protein: CASSSTGRGETQYF.

The chain has TRBV29-1 and TRBJ2-7, with unresolved D. The CDR3 totals 11 residues. V dropped 3 bases and J dropped 6 bases, with 9 bases sitting between them. Germline values: CDR1 SQVTM, CDR2 ANQGSEA. Written as DNA, the CDR3 is TGCAGCGTTGAGGAAACGGCCGAGCAGTACTTC. It specifies CSVEETAEQYF.

This clonotype was counted only a few times. The J gene is TRBJ1-1, the V gene TRBV12-3 or TRBV12-4; 9 bases fit TRBD1. The CDR3 runs to 14 residues. The ends lost 3 bases at V and 5 bases at J; junction bases unmatched: 4. The CDR3 nucleotides read TGTGCCAGCAGTTTTACAGGGGGCAGGACTGAAGCTTTCTTT. It specifies CASSFTGGRTEAFF.

In its sample, this clonotype was seen a few times. The chain uses TRBV12-3 or TRBV12-4 and TRBJ2-1; 11 bases line up with TRBD2. With 3 bases clipped from V and 7 bases from J, the junction kept 5 bases outside the gene matches. The length of the CDR3 is 15 residues. CDR3 nucleotide sequence: TGTGCCAGCAGTTTGTTGTCTAGCGGGGGGAATGAGCAGTTCTTC. Encoded protein: CASSLLSSGGNEQFF.

This clonotype was recorded a few times. The rearrangement links TRBV9 to TRBJ1-2; TRBD1 might be the D (5 bases). V was shortened by 7 bases and J by 0 bases, with 13 bases between the two germline ends. The germline V gene encodes CDR1 SGDLS and CDR2 YYNGEE. This CDR3 comprises 14 residues. CDR3 region: CASGGPNANYGYTF. For the CDR3, the DNA is TGTGCCAGCGGGGGACCTAATGCTAACTATGGCTACACCTTC.

The chain carries TRBV28 and TRBJ2-7; 11 bases line up with TRBD1. The germline V gene has CDR1 MDHEN and CDR2 SYDVKM. The ends lost 5 bases at V and 4 bases at J; junction bases unmatched: 7. This CDR3 is 15 amino acids long. This CDR3 is CASSPGTGGTYEQYF. CDR3 coding DNA: TGTGCCAGCAGTCCAGGGACAGGGGGGACTTACGAGCAGTACTTC.

This clonotype has a count of ten or more. V usage is TRBV3-1 and J usage is TRBJ1-1; D unresolved. From germline, CDR1 is LGHDT and CDR2 YNNKEL (reference sequence). Trimming stripped 2 bases from V and 1 base from J, with 23 bases between. This CDR3 spans 19 amino acids. The chain's CDR3 is CASSQRRPSSLAGNTEAFF. For the CDR3, the DNA is TGTGCCAGCAGCCAAAGAAGGCCCTCGTCGTTAGCAGGGAACACTGAAGCTTTCTTT.

This clonotype was counted ten times or more. This chain links TRBV10-2 with TRBJ1-1; D call uncertain. V was pared by 3 bases and J by 2 bases, with 13 bases between. CDR1 and CDR2 (germline): WSHSY, SAAADI. The CDR3 extends over 15 amino acids. The DNA of the CDR3 is TGCGCCAGCAGTGAAGAGGGAAAGGGAAACACTGAAGCTTTCTTT. As protein: CASSEEGKGNTEAFF.

The chain joins TRBV28 to TRBJ1-5; the D gene is possibly TRBD1 (5 bases). This CDR3 spans 16 amino acids. The V end lost 5 bases, the J end lost 7 bases, and 21 bases lay between the germline ends. Germline-derived CDR1 and CDR2 are MDHEN and SYDVKM. The CDR3 nucleotides are TGTGCCAGCAGTACTAGGGTTGTCAGCGGGGGGCAGCCCCAGCATTTT. Amino acid sequence: CASSTRVVSGGQPQHF.

This clonotype has at least ten counts. The chain carries TRBV9 and TRBJ2-3; 9 bases are a match to TRBD2. The CDR3 covers 15 residues. The germline V gene has CDR1 SGDLS and CDR2 YYNGEE. The V and J ends lost 3 bases and 3 bases, in that order; junction bases with no gene match: 5. CDR3 sequence: CASSGSGSLTDTQYF. The CDR3 DNA reads TGTGCCAGCAGCGGTAGCGGGAGCTTAACAGATACGCAGTATTTT.

This clonotype was seen a handful of times. The chain has TRBV6-2 or TRBV6-3 and TRBJ2-5, with 7 bases matching TRBD1. CDR3 length equals 15 residues. Germline assignment: CDR1 MNHEY and CDR2 SVGEGT. With V trimmed by 6 bases and J by 1 base, 8 bases remained unmatched. This CDR3 reads CASRTGVTRQETQYF. The CDR3 DNA reads TGTGCCAGCAGAACAGGGGTAACCCGCCAAGAGACCCAGTACTTC.

The chain is built from TRBV5-1 and TRBJ2-5, with TRBD2 matching 9 bases. Trimming took 0 bases from V and 5 from J; bases not matched to a gene: 8. This CDR3 region has 16 residues. The V gene's germline CDR1 is SGHRS and CDR2 YFSETQ. The CDR3 loop reads CASSLAPLAGMETQYF. CDR3 in DNA: TGCGCCAGCAGCTTGGCCCCCCTAGCGGGAATGGAGACCCAGTACTTC.

This chain joins TRBV5-1 and TRBJ2-1; 11 bases are shared with TRBD2. The trim removed 3 bases at V and 6 bases at J, leaving 14 bases unmatched. The CDR3 runs to 18 residues. In germline, CDR1 is SGHRS, CDR2 YFSETQ. For the CDR3, the DNA is TGCGCCAGCAGCTCGTGGGTTAATAGCGGGGGGGCACCCAATGAGCAGTTCTTC. Translated, it gives CASSSWVNSGGAPNEQFF.

The table lists this clonotype with a few counts. V and J are TRBV7-8 and TRBJ2-5; 7 bases are shared with TRBD2. Germline loops: CDR1 SGHVS, CDR2 FQNEAQ. The V and J ends lost 5 bases and 9 bases, in that order; junction bases with no gene match: 12. This CDR3 is 14 amino acids long. In nucleotides, the CDR3 is TGTGCCAGCAGCCCCGTAGCGGGCTCCATGGCCCAGTACTTC. It yields the protein CASSPVAGSMAQYF. The variable domain in full, completed from reference TRBV7-8 and TRBJ2-5, reads GAGVSQSPRYKVAKRGQDVALRCDPISGHVSLFWYQQALGQGPEFLTYFQNEAQLDKSGLPSDRFFAERPEGSVSTLKIQRTQQEDSAVYLCASSPVAGSMAQYFGPGTRLLVL.

This sequence joins TRBV9 and TRBJ2-7, with 8 bases lining up with TRBD2. CDR1 SGDLS and CDR2 YYNGEE come from the germline V gene. The trim removed 4 bases at V and 1 base at J, leaving 10 bases unmatched. The CDR3 covers 16 residues. CDR3 DNA: TGTGCCAGCAGCACCGGCGGGGGCGGGAGGTCCTACGAGCAGTACTTC. Its translation: CASSTGGGGRSYEQYF.